This TCR beta chain was recorded in a study of T cell responses to AZD1222 COVID-19 vaccine. Germline lookup yields CDR1 LNHDA and CDR2 SQIVND (reference sequence). The length of the CDR3 is 17 residues. The ends were cut back, 2 bases at V and 2 bases at J, with 13 bases in the middle. Sequencing used immunoSEQ multiplex PCR; TCRdb keeps in-frame clones, though not all of them. The data contain about 150,000 clones, under 95% of them singletons. The receptor was isolated from an adult in good health. Specimen: peripheral blood, collected on day 0 of AZD1222 vaccination. J is TRBJ1-6 and V is TRBV19; D ambiguous. The CDR3 bases are TGTGCCAGTAGTATACTATCCAGCGGAACCTATAATTCACCCCTCCACTTT. It encodes CASSILSSGTYNSPLHF. Complete variable domain (other parts from reference TRBV19 and TRBJ1-6): DGGITQSPKYLFRKEGQNVTLSCEQNLNHDAMYWYRQDPGQGLRLIYYSQIVNDFQKGDIAEGYSVSREKKESFPLTVTSAQKNPTAFYLCASSILSSGTYNSPLHFGNGTRLTVT.